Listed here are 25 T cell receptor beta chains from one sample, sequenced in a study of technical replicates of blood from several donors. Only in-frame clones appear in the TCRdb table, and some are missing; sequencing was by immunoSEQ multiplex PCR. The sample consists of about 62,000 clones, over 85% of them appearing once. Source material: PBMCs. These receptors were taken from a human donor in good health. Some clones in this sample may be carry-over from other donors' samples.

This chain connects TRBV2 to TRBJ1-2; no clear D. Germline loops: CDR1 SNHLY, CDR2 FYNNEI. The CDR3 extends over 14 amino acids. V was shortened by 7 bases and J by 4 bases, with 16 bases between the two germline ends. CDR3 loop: CASKEEGLFYGYTF. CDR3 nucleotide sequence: TGTGCCAGCAAAGAAGAGGGCCTTTTCTATGGCTACACCTTC. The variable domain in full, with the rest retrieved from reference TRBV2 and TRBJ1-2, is EPEVTQTPSHQVTQMGQEVILRCVPISNHLYFYWYRQILGQKVEFLVSFYNNEISEKSEIFDDQFSVERPDGSNFTLKIRSTKLEDSAMYFCASKEEGLFYGYTFGSGTRLTVV.

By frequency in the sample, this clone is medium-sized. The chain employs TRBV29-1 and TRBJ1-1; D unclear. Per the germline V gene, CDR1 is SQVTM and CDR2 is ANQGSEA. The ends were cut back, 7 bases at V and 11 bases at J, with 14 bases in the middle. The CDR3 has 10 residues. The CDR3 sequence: CSAGGLGAFF. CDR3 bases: TGCAGCGCCGGAGGCCTGGGGGCTTTCTTT.

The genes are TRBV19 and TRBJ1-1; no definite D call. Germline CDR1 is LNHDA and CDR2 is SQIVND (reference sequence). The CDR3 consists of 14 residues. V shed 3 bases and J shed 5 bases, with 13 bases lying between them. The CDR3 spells CASSMMAGVTEAFF. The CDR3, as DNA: TGTGCCAGTAGTATGATGGCAGGTGTGACTGAAGCTTTCTTT.

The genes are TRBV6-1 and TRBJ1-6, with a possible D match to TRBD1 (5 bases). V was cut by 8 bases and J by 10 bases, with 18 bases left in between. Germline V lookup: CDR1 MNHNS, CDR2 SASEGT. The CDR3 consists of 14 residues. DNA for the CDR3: TGTGCCAGCTGCCCCCGGAGGGGTGACTCACCCCTCCACTTT. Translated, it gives CASCPRRGDSPLHF.

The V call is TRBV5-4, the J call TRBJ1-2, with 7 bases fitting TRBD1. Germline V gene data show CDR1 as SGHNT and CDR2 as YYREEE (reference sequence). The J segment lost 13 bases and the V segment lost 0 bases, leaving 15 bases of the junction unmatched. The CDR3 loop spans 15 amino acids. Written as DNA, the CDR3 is TGTGCCAGCAGCTTGGGAGGGGGCATGAGTCGGCAGGGCACCTTC. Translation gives CASSLGGGMSRQGTF.

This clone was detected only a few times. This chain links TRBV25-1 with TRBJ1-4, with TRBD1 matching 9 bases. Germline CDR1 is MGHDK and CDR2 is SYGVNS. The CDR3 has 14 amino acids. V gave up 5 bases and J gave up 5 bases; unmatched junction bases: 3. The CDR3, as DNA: TGTGCCAGCAGTCCCGGGACAGGGAATGAAAAACTGTTTTTT. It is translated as CASSPGTGNEKLFF.

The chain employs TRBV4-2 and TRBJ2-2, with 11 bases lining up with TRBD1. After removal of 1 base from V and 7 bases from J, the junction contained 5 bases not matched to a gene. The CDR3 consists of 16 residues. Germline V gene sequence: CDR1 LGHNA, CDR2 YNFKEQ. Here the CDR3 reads CASSQAGTGGFGELFF. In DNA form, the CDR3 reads TGTGCCAGCAGCCAAGCCGGGACAGGGGGATTCGGGGAGCTGTTTTTT.

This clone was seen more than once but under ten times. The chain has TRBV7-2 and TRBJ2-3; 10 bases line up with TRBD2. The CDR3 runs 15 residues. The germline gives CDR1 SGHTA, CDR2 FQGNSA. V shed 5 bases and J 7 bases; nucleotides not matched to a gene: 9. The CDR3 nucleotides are TGTGCCAGCAGCCGAGCGGGAGGGGGCACTTATACGCAGTATTTT. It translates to CASSRAGGGTYTQYF.

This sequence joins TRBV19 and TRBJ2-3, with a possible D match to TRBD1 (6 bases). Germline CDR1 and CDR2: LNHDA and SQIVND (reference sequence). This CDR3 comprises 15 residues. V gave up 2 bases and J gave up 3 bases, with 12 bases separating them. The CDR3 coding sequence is TGTGCCAGTAGTATATCCAGGGGTTGGACAGATACGCAGTATTTT. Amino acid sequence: CASSISRGWTDTQYF.

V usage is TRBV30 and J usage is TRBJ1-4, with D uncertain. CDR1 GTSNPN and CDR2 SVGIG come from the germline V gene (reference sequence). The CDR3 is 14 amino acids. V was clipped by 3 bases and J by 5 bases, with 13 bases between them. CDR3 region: CAWSELATNEKLFF. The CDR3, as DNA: TGTGCCTGGAGCGAACTAGCGACCAATGAAAAACTGTTTTTT.

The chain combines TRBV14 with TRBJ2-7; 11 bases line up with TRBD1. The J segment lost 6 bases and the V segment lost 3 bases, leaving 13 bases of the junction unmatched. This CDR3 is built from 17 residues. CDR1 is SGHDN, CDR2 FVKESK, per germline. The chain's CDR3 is CASSHPTWEDRGPEQYF. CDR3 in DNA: TGTGCCAGCAGCCATCCAACCTGGGAGGACAGGGGGCCCGAGCAGTACTTC.

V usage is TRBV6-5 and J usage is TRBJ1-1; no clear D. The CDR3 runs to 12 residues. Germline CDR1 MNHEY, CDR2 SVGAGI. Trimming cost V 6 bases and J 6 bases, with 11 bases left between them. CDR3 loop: CASSRPGAEAFF. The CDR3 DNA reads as TGTGCCAGCAGCAGACCAGGTGCTGAAGCTTTCTTT.

The CDR3 reads CASSQVGWEGLGNGYTF. CDR3 coding DNA: TGCGCCAGCAGCCAAGTGGGGTGGGAGGGCTTGGGAAATGGCTACACCTTC. J is TRBJ1-2 and V is TRBV4-3; D unresolved. The CDR3 runs 17 residues. Germline lookup yields CDR1 LGHNA and CDR2 YSLEER. Trimming shortened V by 1 base and J by 6 bases, and 21 bases separated the two germline ends.

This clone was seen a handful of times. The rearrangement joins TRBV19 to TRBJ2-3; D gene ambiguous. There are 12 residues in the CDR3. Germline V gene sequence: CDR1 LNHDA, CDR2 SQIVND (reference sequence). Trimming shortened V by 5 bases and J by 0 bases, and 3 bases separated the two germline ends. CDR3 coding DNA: TGTGCCAGTAGTCCTAGCACAGATACGCAGTATTTT. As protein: CASSPSTDTQYF.

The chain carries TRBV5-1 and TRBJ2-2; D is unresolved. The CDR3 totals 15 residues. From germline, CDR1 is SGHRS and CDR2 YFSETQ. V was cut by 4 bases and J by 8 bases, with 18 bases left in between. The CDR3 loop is CASSNAGPVAGELFF. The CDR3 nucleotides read TGCGCCAGCAGCAATGCCGGCCCGGTAGCAGGGGAGCTGTTTTTT. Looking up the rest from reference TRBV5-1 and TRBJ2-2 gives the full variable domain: KAGVTQTPRYLIKTRGQQVTLSCSPISGHRSVSWYQQTPGQGLQFLFEYFSETQRNKGNFPGRFSGRQFSNSRSEMNVSTLELGDSALYLCASSNAGPVAGELFFGEGSRLTVL.

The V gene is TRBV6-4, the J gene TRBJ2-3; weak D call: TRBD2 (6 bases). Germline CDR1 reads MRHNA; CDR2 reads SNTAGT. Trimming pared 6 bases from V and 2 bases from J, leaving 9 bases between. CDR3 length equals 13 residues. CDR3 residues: CASSRDFTDTQYF. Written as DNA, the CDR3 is TGTGCCAGCAGCCGGGACTTCACAGATACGCAGTATTTT.

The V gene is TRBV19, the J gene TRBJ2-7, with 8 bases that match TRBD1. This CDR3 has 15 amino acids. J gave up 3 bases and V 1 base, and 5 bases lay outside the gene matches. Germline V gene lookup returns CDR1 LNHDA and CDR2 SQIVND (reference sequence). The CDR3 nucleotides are TGTGCCAGTAGTATAGGGACAGGGTATCACTACGAGCAGTACTTC. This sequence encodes CASSIGTGYHYEQYF.

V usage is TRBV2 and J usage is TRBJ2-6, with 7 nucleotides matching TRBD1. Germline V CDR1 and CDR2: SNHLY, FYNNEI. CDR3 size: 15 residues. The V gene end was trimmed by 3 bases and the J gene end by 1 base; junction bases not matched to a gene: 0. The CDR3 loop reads CASSETGSGANVLTF. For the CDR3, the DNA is TGTGCCAGCAGTGAGACAGGGTCTGGGGCCAACGTCCTGACTTTC.

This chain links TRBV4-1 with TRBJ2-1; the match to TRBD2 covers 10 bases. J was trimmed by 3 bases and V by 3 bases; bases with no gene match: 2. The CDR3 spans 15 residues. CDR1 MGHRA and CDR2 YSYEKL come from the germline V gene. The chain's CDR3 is CASSHLAGGYNEQFF. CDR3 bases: TGCGCCAGCAGCCATTTAGCGGGAGGCTACAATGAGCAGTTCTTC.

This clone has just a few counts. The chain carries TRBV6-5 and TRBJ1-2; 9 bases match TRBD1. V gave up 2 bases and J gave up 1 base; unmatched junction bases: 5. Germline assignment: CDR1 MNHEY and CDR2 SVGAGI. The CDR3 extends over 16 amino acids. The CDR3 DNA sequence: TGTGCCAGCAGTTACCCGACAGGGGGAGGTAACTATGGCTACACCTTC. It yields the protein CASSYPTGGGNYGYTF.

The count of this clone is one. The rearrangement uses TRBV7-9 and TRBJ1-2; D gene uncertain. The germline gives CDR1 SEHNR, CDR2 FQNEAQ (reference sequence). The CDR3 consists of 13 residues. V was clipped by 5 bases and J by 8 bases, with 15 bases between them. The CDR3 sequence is CASSAATVGGYTF. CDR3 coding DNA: TGTGCCAGCAGCGCGGCAACGGTTGGCGGCTACACCTTC.

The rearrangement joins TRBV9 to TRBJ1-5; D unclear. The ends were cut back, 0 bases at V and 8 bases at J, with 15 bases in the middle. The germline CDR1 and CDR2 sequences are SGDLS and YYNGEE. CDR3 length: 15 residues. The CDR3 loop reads CASSVAGGPLEPQHF. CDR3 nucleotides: TGTGCCAGCAGCGTAGCTGGAGGGCCCCTGGAGCCCCAGCATTTT.

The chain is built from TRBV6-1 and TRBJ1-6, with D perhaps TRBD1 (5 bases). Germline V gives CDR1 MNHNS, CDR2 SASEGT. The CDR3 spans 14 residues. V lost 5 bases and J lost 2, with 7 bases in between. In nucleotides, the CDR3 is TGTGCCAGCAGTCTCAGGGCCTATAATTCACCCCTCCACTTT. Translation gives CASSLRAYNSPLHF.

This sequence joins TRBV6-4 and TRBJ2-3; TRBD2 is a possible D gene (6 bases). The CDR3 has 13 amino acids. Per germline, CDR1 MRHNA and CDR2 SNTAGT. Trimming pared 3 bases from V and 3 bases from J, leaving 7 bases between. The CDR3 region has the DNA TGTGCCAGCAGTGAGGGAGGTACAGATACGCAGTATTTT. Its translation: CASSEGGTDTQYF.

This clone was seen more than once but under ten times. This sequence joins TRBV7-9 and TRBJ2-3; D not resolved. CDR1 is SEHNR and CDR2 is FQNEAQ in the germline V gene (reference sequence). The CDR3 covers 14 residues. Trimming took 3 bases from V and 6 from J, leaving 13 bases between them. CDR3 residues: CASSLEPIWDTQYF. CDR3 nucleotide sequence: TGTGCCAGCAGCTTGGAGCCAATATGGGATACGCAGTATTTT.